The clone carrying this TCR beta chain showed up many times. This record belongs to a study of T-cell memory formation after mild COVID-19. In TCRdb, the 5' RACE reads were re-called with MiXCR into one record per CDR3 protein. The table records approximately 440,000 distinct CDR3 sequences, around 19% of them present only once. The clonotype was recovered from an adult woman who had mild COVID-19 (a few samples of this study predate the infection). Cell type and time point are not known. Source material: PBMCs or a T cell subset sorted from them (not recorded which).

This chain's CDR3 is CASSLTSGRSSYNEQFF. Written as DNA, the CDR3 is TGTGCCAGCAGCTTAACTAGCGGGAGGTCCTCCTACAATGAGCAGTTCTTC. V and J are TRBV7-3 and TRBJ2-1, with TRBD2 matching over 10 bases. CDR3 size: 17 residues. Germline trimming cut 0 bases from V and 0 bases from J; bases unmatched to any gene: 2. Germline assignment: CDR1 SGHTA and CDR2 FQGTGA.